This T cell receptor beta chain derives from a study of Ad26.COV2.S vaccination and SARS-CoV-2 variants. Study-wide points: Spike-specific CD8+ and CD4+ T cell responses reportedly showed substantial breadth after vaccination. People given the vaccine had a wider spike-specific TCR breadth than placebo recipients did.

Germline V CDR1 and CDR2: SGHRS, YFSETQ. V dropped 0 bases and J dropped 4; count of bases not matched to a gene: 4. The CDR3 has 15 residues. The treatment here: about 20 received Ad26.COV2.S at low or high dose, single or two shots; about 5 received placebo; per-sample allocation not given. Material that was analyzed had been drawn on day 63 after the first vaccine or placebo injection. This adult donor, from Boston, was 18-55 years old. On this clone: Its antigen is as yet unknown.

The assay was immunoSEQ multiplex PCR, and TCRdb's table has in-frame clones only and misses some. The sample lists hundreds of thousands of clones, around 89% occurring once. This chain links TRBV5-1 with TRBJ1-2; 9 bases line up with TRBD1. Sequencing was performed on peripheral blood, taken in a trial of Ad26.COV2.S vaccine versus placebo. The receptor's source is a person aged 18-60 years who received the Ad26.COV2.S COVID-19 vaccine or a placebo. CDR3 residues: CASSLETGGSYGYTF. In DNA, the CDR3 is TGCGCCAGCAGCTTGGAAACAGGGGGCTCCTATGGCTACACCTTC.